The 9 T cell receptor beta chains presented below share a single source sample, sequenced in a study of human T cells and chemical hapten exposure. TCRdb recomputed calls from the RACE reads with MiXCR, one row per CDR3 protein. The data contain more than 90,000 distinct CDR3 sequences, about an eighth of them singletons. Time point noted: patch test 2, 6 weeks after DPC sensitization. Treatment denoted: therapeutic diphenylcyclopropenone sensitization with weekly scalp DPC. This sample comprised whole blood, obtained in connection with sensitization to the hapten diphenylcyclopropenone (DPC). These TCRs come from a woman between 40 and 50 years old with alopecia areata. Some clones in this sample may be carry-over from other donors' samples.

J is TRBJ1-4 and V is TRBV28; D unresolved. V was clipped by 3 bases and J by 9 bases, with 14 bases between them. The V gene's germline CDR1 is MDHEN and CDR2 SYDVKM. The CDR3 covers 14 residues. The CDR3 DNA reads as TGTGCCAGCAGTTTCGGCGGGATAGGTAAAAAACTGTTTTTT. It yields the protein CASSFGGIGKKLFF.

Ten or more counts support this clonotype. V gene TRBV27 combines with J gene TRBJ2-4; tentatively, D is TRBD1 (5 bases). Germline lookup yields CDR1 MNHEY and CDR2 SMNVEV (reference sequence). With 5 bases removed from V and 0 bases from J, the gap between germline ends came to 20 bases. CDR3 length: 18 amino acids. CDR3 DNA sequence: TGTGCCAGCAGTCCAACAGGTTATCCCGACTTAGCCAAAAACATTCAGTACTTC. Its protein product is CASSPTGYPDLAKNIQYF.

V is TRBV5-5 and J is TRBJ2-3, with unresolved D. The CDR3 contains 14 residues. Trimming took 0 bases from V and 1 from J, leaving 6 bases between them. From germline, CDR1 is SGHKS and CDR2 YYEKEE (reference sequence). The DNA of the CDR3 is TGTGCCAGCAGCTTGGTGGACCGCACAGATACGCAGTATTTT. Its protein product is CASSLVDRTDTQYF. The full variable domain, its missing parts supplied by reference TRBV5-5 and TRBJ2-3, is DAGVTQSPTHLIKTRGQQVTLRCSPISGHKSVSWYQQVLGQGPQFIFQYYEKEERGRGNFPDRFSARQFPNYSSELNVNALLLGDSALYLCASSLVDRTDTQYFGPGTRLTVL.

Many counts were recorded for this clonotype. The chain is built from TRBV11-2 and TRBJ2-1, with TRBD2 matching over 7 bases. Germline loops: CDR1 SGHAT, CDR2 FQNNGV. The CDR3 is made up of 15 amino acids. Trimming removed 5 bases from V and 5 bases from J; junction bases left unmatched: 9. Here the CDR3 reads CASSKTSRSDNEQFF. CDR3 in DNA: TGTGCCAGCAGCAAGACTAGCCGTAGCGACAATGAGCAGTTCTTC.

This chain links TRBV10-1 with TRBJ2-2; D call uncertain. CDR3 length equals 16 residues. With 0 bases removed from V and 6 bases from J, the gap between germline ends came to 14 bases. Germline V gives CDR1 WNHNN, CDR2 SYGVQD (reference sequence). The CDR3 reads CASSESVLPSAGELFF. The CDR3 coding sequence is TGCGCCAGCAGTGAGTCTGTCCTACCCTCGGCCGGGGAGCTGTTTTTT.

The rearrangement uses TRBV29-1 and TRBJ1-2; D is undetermined. CDR3 size: 11 residues. Germline V CDR1 and CDR2: SQVTM, ANQGSEA. V was clipped by 4 bases and J by 8 bases, with 11 bases between them. The CDR3 here is CSVVVSRGYTF. The CDR3 region has the DNA TGCAGCGTTGTAGTTTCCCGAGGCTACACCTTC.

Concerning this clonotype: This may stem from a read error, because a much larger clone lies one nucleotide away. Since the CDR3 does not end with the conserved phenylalanine or tryptophan, this likely comes from a read error. The chain couples TRBV5-1 to TRBJ2-1; possible D gene TRBD2, 5 bases. Germline CDR1 SGHRS, CDR2 YFSETQ. The V end was cut by 5 bases, the J end by 8 bases, with 14 bases between. This CDR3 region has 13 residues. CDR3 sequence: CASSWATRDEQFC. The CDR3, as DNA: TGCGCCAGCAGTTGGGCGACGAGGGATGAGCAGTTCTGC.

The table lists this clonotype with many counts. V and J are TRBV10-2 and TRBJ1-1; weak D call: TRBD1 (5 bases). Between the trimmed V and J ends, which lost 4 bases and 4 bases, there was a span of 13 bases. This CDR3 comprises 14 residues. CDR1 is WSHSY and CDR2 is SAAADI in the germline V gene. The CDR3 DNA is TGCGCCAGCAGTGCGAAGGGAGGGGCCACTGAAGCTTTCTTT. Protein: CASSAKGGATEAFF.

This clonotype was seen a handful of times. This chain connects TRBV10-3 to TRBJ2-7; a weak D match, TRBD1 (8 bases). The V end was cut by 11 bases, the J end by 5 bases, with 16 bases between. CDR3 length equals 12 residues. Germline V gene data show CDR1 as ENHRY and CDR2 as SYGVKD. In DNA form, the CDR3 reads TGTGCCTCCGGAGCGGGACAGGACGAGCAGTACTTC. This gives the protein CASGAGQDEQYF.